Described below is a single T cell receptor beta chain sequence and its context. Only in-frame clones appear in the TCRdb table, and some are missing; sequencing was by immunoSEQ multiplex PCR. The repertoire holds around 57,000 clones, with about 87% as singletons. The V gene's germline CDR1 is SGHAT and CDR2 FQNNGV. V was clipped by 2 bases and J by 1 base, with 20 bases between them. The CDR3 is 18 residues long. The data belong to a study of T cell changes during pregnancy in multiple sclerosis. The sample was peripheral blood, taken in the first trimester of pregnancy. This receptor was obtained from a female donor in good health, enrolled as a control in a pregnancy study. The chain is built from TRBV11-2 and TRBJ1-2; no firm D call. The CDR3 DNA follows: TGTGCCAGCAGCTTAACCCCCCTAAGATCAACTTTTAACTATGGCTACACCTTC. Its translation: CASSLTPLRSTFNYGYTF.